These 22 T cell receptor beta chains share one sample of origin, sequenced in a study of T cells expressing NK-cell markers. TCRdb re-called the 5' RACE reads, yielding one record per CDR3 amino acid sequence without DNA. This sample's table reports about 460,000 distinct CDR3 sequences. The sample comprised blood T cells: a sorted CD56 or NKG2C T cell subset, CD4+ or CD8+ T cells, or bulk PBMC T cells (not recorded which). These receptors all stem from a woman between 45 and 60 years old in good health.

The chain carries TRBV20-1 and TRBJ1-2; TCRdb's D gene call, TRBD1, goes unchecked for lack of DNA. The CDR3 loop spans 15 amino acids. Germline loops: CDR1 DFQATT, CDR2 SNEGSKA (reference sequence). CDR3 region: CSATSRDSRNYGYTF.

The chain recombines TRBV14 with TRBJ2-5; the D gene TCRdb calls, TRBD2, cannot be checked with no DNA. The CDR3 is 14 amino acids. Per germline, CDR1 SGHDN and CDR2 FVKESK. Here the CDR3 reads CASSPHLAGGTPDF.

The chain's CDR3 is CASSPLVGPEAFF. The rearrangement links TRBV27 to TRBJ1-1; TCRdb proposes TRBD1, but this gene call is untestable without DNA. The CDR3 totals 13 residues. Looked up from germline, CDR1 is MNHEY and CDR2 is SMNVEV (reference sequence).

V gene TRBV16 combines with J gene TRBJ2-1. Germline loops: CDR1 KGHSY, CDR2 FQNENV. The CDR3 contains 14 residues. CDR3 in amino acids: CASSPVTEYNEQFF. Full variable domain (missing parts from reference TRBV16 and TRBJ2-1): GEEVAQTPKHLVRGEGQKAKLYCAPIKGHSYVFWYQQVLKNEFKFLISFQNENVFDETGMPKERFSAKCLPNSPCSLEIQATKLEDSAVYFCASSPVTEYNEQFFGPGTRLTVL.

The chain employs TRBV24-1 and TRBJ1-1. From germline, CDR1 is KGHDR and CDR2 SFDVKD. The CDR3 covers 12 residues. CDR3 loop: CATSDWGGKAFF.

The rearrangement joins TRBV6-1 to TRBJ2-1; as DNA is missing, the TRBD2 call by TCRdb cannot be tested. The CDR3 sequence is 15 residues long. The germline V gene has CDR1 MNHNS and CDR2 SASEGT. The CDR3 here is CASSGGAGGHNEQFF.

CDR3 sequence: CAISRGDQSRGTEAFF. This chain joins TRBV10-3 and TRBJ1-1; the D call from TCRdb, TRBD1, cannot be confirmed without DNA. Looked up from germline, CDR1 is ENHRY and CDR2 is SYGVKD. CDR3 length: 16 amino acids.

This chain connects TRBV29-1 to TRBJ2-1; the D call from TCRdb, TRBD1, cannot be confirmed without DNA. Germline V gives CDR1 SQVTM, CDR2 ANQGSEA. The CDR3 sequence is 11 residues long. CDR3 region: CSVDPVNEQFF.

The chain combines TRBV12-3 or TRBV12-4 with TRBJ1-1; TCRdb's D gene call, TRBD1, goes unchecked for lack of DNA. CDR3 length: 11 residues. The CDR3 is CASSLVGPAFF.

The rearrangement links TRBV6-1 to TRBJ1-5; as DNA is missing, the TRBD1 call by TCRdb cannot be tested. Germline V CDR1 and CDR2: MNHNS, SASEGT. This CDR3 spans 13 amino acids. The CDR3: CASGAVSNQPQHF.

V usage is TRBV7-3 and J usage is TRBJ1-1. Germline lookup yields CDR1 SGHTA and CDR2 FQGTGA. This CDR3 region has 13 residues. CDR3 amino acids: CASSPAMNTEAFF.

This rearrangement joins TRBV19 to TRBJ2-2; the D call from TCRdb, TRBD1, cannot be confirmed without DNA. Germline V gives CDR1 LNHDA, CDR2 SQIVND (reference sequence). The CDR3 has 14 residues. CDR3 protein: CASSNPGSGGELFF. Based on the CDR3 plus reference TRBV19 and TRBJ2-2, the full variable domain is DGGITQSPKYLFRKEGQNVTLSCEQNLNHDAMYWYRQDPGQGLRLIYYSQIVNDFQKGDIAEGYSVSREKKESFPLTVTSAQKNPTAFYLCASSNPGSGGELFFGEGSRLTVL.

The V call is TRBV27, the J call TRBJ2-6. Germline V gene lookup returns CDR1 MNHEY and CDR2 SMNVEV (reference sequence). The CDR3 spans 18 residues. The CDR3 protein is CASSLSAGAFAGANVLTF. The whole variable domain, filled in from reference TRBV27 and TRBJ2-6, reads EAQVTQNPRYLITVTGKKLTVTCSQNMNHEYMSWYRQDPGLGLRQIYYSMNVEVTDKGDVPEGYKVSRKEKRNFPLILESPSPNQTSLYFCASSLSAGAFAGANVLTFGAGSRLTVL.

The gene calls are TRBV7-2 and TRBJ1-1; the D call from TCRdb, TRBD1, cannot be confirmed without DNA. Germline V gene sequence: CDR1 SGHTA, CDR2 FQGNSA. The CDR3 has 13 amino acids. The CDR3 region is CASSLGTVREAFF.

The chain carries TRBV12-5 and TRBJ2-3. The CDR3 is made up of 16 amino acids. Germline loops: CDR1 LGHNT, CDR2 FRNRAP. CDR3 sequence reads: CASGWIQESSTDTQYF.

V usage is TRBV6-2 or TRBV6-3 and J usage is TRBJ1-5. The CDR3 is made up of 15 amino acids. Germline V CDR1 and CDR2: MNHEY, SVGEGT. CDR3 amino acids: CASSRTSGGNQPQHF.

The rearrangement joins TRBV20-1 to TRBJ2-1; TCRdb selects TRBD2, and the lack of DNA leaves this call unchecked. This CDR3 is 15 amino acids long. Germline V gene data show CDR1 as DFQATT and CDR2 as SNEGSKA (reference sequence). The CDR3 protein is CSARPLAGVYNEQFF.

This chain joins TRBV7-8 and TRBJ2-5; without DNA, the TCRdb call of TRBD2 cannot be checked. From germline, CDR1 is SGHVS and CDR2 FQNEAQ. The length of the CDR3 is 14 residues. CDR3 region: CASSFSRAEETQYF. Full variable domain (missing parts from reference TRBV7-8 and TRBJ2-5): GAGVSQSPRYKVAKRGQDVALRCDPISGHVSLFWYQQALGQGPEFLTYFQNEAQLDKSGLPSDRFFAERPEGSVSTLKIQRTQQEDSAVYLCASSFSRAEETQYFGPGTRLLVL.

J is TRBJ1-4 and V is TRBV5-1; TCRdb calls TRBD1, which cannot be checked without DNA. This CDR3 has 15 residues. The germline V gene encodes CDR1 SGHRS and CDR2 YFSETQ. The CDR3 is CASSPHRTVNEKLFF.

The chain combines TRBV20-1 with TRBJ2-5; the TCRdb call, TRBD1, lacks DNA for checking. The length of the CDR3 is 15 residues. CDR1 and CDR2 from the germline V gene are DFQATT and SNEGSKA (reference sequence). CDR3 in amino acids: CSATSRQGSQETQYF.

This CDR3 is CASRRTSSKEDTQYF. The chain employs TRBV10-1 and TRBJ2-3; TCRdb indicates TRBD1, and absent DNA this call remains unverified. The CDR3 sequence is 15 residues long. Germline loops: CDR1 WNHNN, CDR2 SYGVQD (reference sequence).

This rearrangement joins TRBV5-1 to TRBJ2-7. The V gene's germline CDR1 is SGHRS and CDR2 YFSETQ. This CDR3 is 15 amino acids long. CDR3 region: CASSFAITSSYEQYF.